Below are 2 T cell receptor beta chains sequenced from a single sample in a study of cytomegalovirus exposure and HLA in healthy donors. PCR employed 60 Vbeta and 13 Jbeta primers. Sequenced by immunoSEQ multiplex PCR; TCRdb stores in-frame clones only, minus some. Seen here are some 100,000 clones, about four fifths observed once, and the top ten hold roughly 2.2%. The sequenced sample consisted of PBMCs. The receptors were gathered from a woman in her 30s in good health and CMV-seronegative.

V gene TRBV29-1 combines with J gene TRBJ1-1; D ambiguous. The CDR3 length is 15 residues. The germline V and J ends were trimmed by 3 bases and 0 bases, with 14 bases remaining between them. Germline V lookup: CDR1 SQVTM, CDR2 ANQGSEA. CDR3 in DNA: TGCAGCGTTGACAAGACATGGGCCCTGAACACTGAAGCTTTCTTT. It yields the protein CSVDKTWALNTEAFF.

This chain connects TRBV11-3 to TRBJ2-7; D is possibly TRBD2 (5 bases). The CDR3 consists of 13 residues. CDR1 and CDR2 (germline): SGHNT, YENEEA. The V and J ends lost 2 bases and 4 bases respectively, with 9 bases between them. Written as DNA, the CDR3 is TGTGCCAGCAGCTTACGGGATAATTACGAGCAGTACTTC. It codes for CASSLRDNYEQYF. Full variable domain (missing parts from reference TRBV11-3 and TRBJ2-7): EAGVVQSPRYKIIEKKQPVAFWCNPISGHNTLYWYLQNLGQGPELLIRYENEEAVDDSQLPKDRFSAERLKGVDSTLKIQPAELGDSAVYLCASSLRDNYEQYFGPGTRLTVT.